This T cell receptor (beta chain) was identified in a study of beta chain features in type 1 diabetes. Comment on this clone: The antigen remains undetermined. This CDR3 is also generated by other DNA sequences in the sample.

CDR3 length: 14 amino acids. Germline CDR1 and CDR2: SGHRS and YFSETQ. With 0 bases clipped from V and 5 bases from J, the junction kept 2 bases outside the gene matches. There was one heparinised blood draw per donor, averaging about 120 mL. Overall study results and limits: For patients, the naive, central memory and Treg TCRB repertoires appeared more alike than for healthy donors. For Type 1 diabetes patients, all four CD4+ subsets carried TCRB CDR3s that were moderately but significantly shorter. Still unanswered here is whether HLA type influences TCRB rearrangement.

Since all of the isolated RNA was reverse transcribed, expressed TCRB transcripts were what got sequenced. Samples of naive, central memory and regulatory T cells yielded a mean of around 3.4 million reads. Sequencing was performed with immunoSEQ multiplex PCR; in TCRdb, only in-frame clones are kept and a portion is missing. The data contain hundreds of thousands of clones, roughly 13% of them singletons. The chain is built from TRBV5-1 and TRBJ1-5; 7 bases are shared with TRBD1. The material sequenced was naive CD4+ T cells from blood. This sequence originates from a man aged 18 to 35 with type 1 diabetes. DNA for the CDR3: TGCGCCAGCAGCTTGGGACAGGGAGATCAGCCCCAGCATTTT. Translating it yields CASSLGQGDQPQHF.